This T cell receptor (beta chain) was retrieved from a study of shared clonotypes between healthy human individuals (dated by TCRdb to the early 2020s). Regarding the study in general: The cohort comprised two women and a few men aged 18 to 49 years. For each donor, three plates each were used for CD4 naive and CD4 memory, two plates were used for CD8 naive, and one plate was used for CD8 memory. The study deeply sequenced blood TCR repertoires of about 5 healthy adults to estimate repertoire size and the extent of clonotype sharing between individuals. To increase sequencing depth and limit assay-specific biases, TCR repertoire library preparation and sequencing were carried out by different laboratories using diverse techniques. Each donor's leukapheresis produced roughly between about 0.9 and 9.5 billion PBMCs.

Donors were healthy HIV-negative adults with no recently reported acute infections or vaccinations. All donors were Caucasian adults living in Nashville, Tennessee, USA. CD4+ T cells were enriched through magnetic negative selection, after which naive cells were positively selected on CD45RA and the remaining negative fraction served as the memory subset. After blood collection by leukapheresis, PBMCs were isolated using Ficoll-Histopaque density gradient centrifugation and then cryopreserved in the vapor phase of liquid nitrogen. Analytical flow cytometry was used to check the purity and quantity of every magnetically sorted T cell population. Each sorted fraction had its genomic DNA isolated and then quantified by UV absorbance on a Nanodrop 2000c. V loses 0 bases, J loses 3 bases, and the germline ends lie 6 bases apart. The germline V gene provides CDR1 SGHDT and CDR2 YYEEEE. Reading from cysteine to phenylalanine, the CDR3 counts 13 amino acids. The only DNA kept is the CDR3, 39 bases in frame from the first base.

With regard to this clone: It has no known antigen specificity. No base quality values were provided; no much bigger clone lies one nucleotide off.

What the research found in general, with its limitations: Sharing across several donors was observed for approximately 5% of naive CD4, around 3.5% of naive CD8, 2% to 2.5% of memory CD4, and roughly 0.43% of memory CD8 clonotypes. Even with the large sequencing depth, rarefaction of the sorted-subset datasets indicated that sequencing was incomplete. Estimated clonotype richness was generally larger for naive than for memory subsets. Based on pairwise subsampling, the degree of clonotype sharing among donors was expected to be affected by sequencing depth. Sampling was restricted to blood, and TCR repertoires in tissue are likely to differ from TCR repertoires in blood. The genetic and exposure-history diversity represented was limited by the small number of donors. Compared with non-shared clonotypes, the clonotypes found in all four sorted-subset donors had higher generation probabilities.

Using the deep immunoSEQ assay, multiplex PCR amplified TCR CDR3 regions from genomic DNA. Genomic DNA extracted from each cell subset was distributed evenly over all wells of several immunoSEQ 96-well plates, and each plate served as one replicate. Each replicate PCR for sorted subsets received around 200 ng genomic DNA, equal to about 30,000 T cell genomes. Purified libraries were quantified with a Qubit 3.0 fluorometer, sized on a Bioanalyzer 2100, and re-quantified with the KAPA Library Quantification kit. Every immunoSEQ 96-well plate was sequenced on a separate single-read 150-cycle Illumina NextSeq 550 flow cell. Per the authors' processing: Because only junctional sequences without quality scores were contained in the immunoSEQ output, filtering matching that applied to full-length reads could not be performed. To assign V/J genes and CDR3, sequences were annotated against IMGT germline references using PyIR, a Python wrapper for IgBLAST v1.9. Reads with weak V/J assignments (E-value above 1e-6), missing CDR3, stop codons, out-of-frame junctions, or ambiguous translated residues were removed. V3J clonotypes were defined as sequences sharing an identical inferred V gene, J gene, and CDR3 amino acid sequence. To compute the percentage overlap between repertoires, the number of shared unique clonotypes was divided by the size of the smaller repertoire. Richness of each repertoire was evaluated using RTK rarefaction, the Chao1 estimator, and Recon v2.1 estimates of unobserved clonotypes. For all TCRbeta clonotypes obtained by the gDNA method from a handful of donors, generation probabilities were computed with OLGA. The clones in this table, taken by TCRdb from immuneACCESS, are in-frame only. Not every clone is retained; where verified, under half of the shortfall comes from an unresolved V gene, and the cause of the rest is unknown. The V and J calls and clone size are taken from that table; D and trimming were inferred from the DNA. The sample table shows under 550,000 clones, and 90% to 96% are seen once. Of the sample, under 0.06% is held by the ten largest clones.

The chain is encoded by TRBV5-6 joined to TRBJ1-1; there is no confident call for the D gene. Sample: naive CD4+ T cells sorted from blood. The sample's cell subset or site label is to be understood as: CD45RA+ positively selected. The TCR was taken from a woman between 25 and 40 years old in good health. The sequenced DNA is TGTGCCAGCAGCTTGGGGATCTACACTGAAGCTTTCTTT. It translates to CASSLGIYTEAFF.